A single sample is the source of the 17 T cell receptor beta chains below, sequenced in a study of OX40 agonist ivuxolimab in advanced cancers. Data came from immunoSEQ multiplex PCR; TCRdb stores just in-frame clones and leaves some out. The sample consists of under 140,000 clones, about 92% of them appearing once. The sequencing here drew on CD4+ or CD8+ T cells sorted from blood, taken in a trial of the OX40 agonist ivuxolimab. The receptors were sampled from an adult with an advanced solid tumor such as melanoma, head and neck, liver or kidney cancer.

V and J are TRBV6-5 and TRBJ2-7, with unresolved D. Germline-derived CDR1 and CDR2 are MNHEY and SVGAGI. With 0 bases removed from V and 4 bases from J, the gap between germline ends came to 16 bases. CDR3 size: 16 residues. The chain's CDR3 is CASSYSGRPGWYEQYF. In DNA, the CDR3 is TGTGCCAGCAGTTACTCAGGTCGCCCTGGGTGGTACGAGCAGTACTTC.

On this clone itself: One end of the junction does not line up with germline, which may come from a read error. This chain connects TRBV28 to TRBJ1-2; possible D gene TRBD1, 5 bases. The CDR3 is 11 amino acids. CDR1 and CDR2 from the germline V gene are MDHEN and SYDVKM. This CDR3 is CASRTAYDYTF. CDR3 in DNA: TGTGCCAGCAGGACAGCCTATGACTACACCTTC.

V is TRBV5-4 and J is TRBJ2-5; 7 bases agree with TRBD2. V was clipped by 0 bases and J by 5 bases; unmatched bases: 4. CDR1 and CDR2 (germline): SGHNT, YYREEE (reference sequence). CDR3 length equals 14 residues. In DNA, the CDR3 is TGTGCCAGCAGCTTGGGGGGCGGGGGTGAGACCCAGTACTTC. Protein sequence: CASSLGGGGETQYF.

This sequence joins TRBV10-3 and TRBJ1-5; D remains ambiguous. Germline V gene lookup returns CDR1 ENHRY and CDR2 SYGVKD. This CDR3 has 14 amino acids. Deletions cut 2 bases from V and 1 base from J, with 6 bases between. DNA for the CDR3: TGTGCCATCAGTGAGGGCATCAGCAATCAGCCCCAGCATTTT. Amino acids: CAISEGISNQPQHF.

The genes are TRBV5-1 and TRBJ2-3; a weak D match, TRBD2 (6 bases). Germline CDR1 SGHRS, CDR2 YFSETQ. The length of the CDR3 is 16 residues. With 3 bases removed from V and 2 bases from J, the gap between germline ends came to 16 bases. The CDR3 DNA follows: TGCGCCAGCAGCTGGACGGGACTCCACACCACAGATACGCAGTATTTT. This codes for CASSWTGLHTTDTQYF.

V and J are TRBV30 and TRBJ1-2, with TRBD1 matching 7 bases. V shed 3 bases, J shed 6 bases, and the junction held 10 bases outside the gene matches. CDR1 and CDR2 from the germline V gene are GTSNPN and SVGIG (reference sequence). CDR3 length: 14 residues. The DNA for the CDR3 is TGTGCCTGGAGAAAGACAGGGACGATCCATGGCTACACCTTC. This codes for CAWRKTGTIHGYTF.

Comments on this clone: Other DNA sequences of this sample code for an identical CDR3. The chain carries TRBV4-2 and TRBJ2-1; a weak D match, TRBD1 (6 bases). From germline, CDR1 is LGHNA and CDR2 YNFKEQ. The ends were cut back, 1 base at V and 8 bases at J, with 21 bases in the middle. The CDR3 runs 17 residues. The CDR3 loop reads CASSQGYRDTSRDEQFF. CDR3 nucleotide sequence: TGTGCCAGCAGCCAAGGGTACCGGGACACCTCCAGGGATGAGCAGTTCTTC.

This clone has just one count. The J gene is TRBJ1-3, the V gene TRBV30; D gene uncertain. Germline V gives CDR1 GTSNPN, CDR2 SVGIG (reference sequence). V was cut by 4 bases and J by 4 bases, with 14 bases left in between. The length of the CDR3 is 14 residues. CDR3 nucleotide sequence: TGTGCCTGGAACCCCGGCTTAGGAGGAAACACCATATATTTT. It specifies CAWNPGLGGNTIYF.

This chain connects TRBV19 to TRBJ1-1; maybe TRBD1 (6 bases). V was pared by 3 bases and J by 1 base, with 15 bases between. Germline CDR1 reads LNHDA; CDR2 reads SQIVND (reference sequence). The CDR3 has 16 amino acids. The chain's CDR3 is CASSIRESGANTEAFF. CDR3 DNA sequence: TGTGCCAGTAGTATTAGGGAATCAGGGGCGAACACTGAAGCTTTCTTT.

This rearrangement joins TRBV30 to TRBJ2-7, with a tentative D call TRBD2 (5 bases). Trimming shortened V by 5 bases and J by 4 bases, and 18 bases separated the two germline ends. Germline lookup yields CDR1 GTSNPN and CDR2 SVGIG (reference sequence). This CDR3 is built from 14 residues. CDR3 region: CAWQGRIRGYEQYF. The CDR3 DNA is TGTGCCTGGCAAGGCCGCATCCGGGGTTACGAGCAGTACTTC.

This clone was seen only once. The chain is built from TRBV19 and TRBJ2-3, with TRBD1 matching over 7 bases. The CDR3 length is 16 residues. Germline V gene data show CDR1 as LNHDA and CDR2 as SQIVND (reference sequence). V lost 5 bases to trimming and J lost 2 bases; unmatched junction nucleotides: 10. CDR3 nucleotides: TGTGCCAGTAGTGTGACAGGGACCTCCGACACAGATACGCAGTATTTT. This codes for CASSVTGTSDTDTQYF.

The rearrangement uses TRBV19 and TRBJ1-1; TRBD1 aligns across 9 bases. Germline CDR1 and CDR2: LNHDA and SQIVND (reference sequence). V lost 7 bases, J lost 5 bases, and 11 bases stayed unmatched. This CDR3 region has 15 residues. This chain's CDR3 is CASIPQGAPVTEAFF. CDR3 in DNA: TGTGCCAGTATCCCACAGGGGGCGCCCGTTACTGAAGCTTTCTTT.

In its sample, this clone was seen a few times. The chain recombines TRBV11-2 with TRBJ2-1, with 7 nucleotides matching TRBD2. The CDR3 runs 11 residues. Germline values: CDR1 SGHAT, CDR2 FQNNGV. Trimming took 5 bases from V and 10 from J; bases not matched to a gene: 2. CDR3: CASSPGREQFF. The CDR3 nucleotides read TGTGCCAGCAGCCCCGGGAGGGAGCAGTTCTTC.

The V call is TRBV29-1, the J call TRBJ2-7; no definite D call. Germline V gene sequence: CDR1 SQVTM, CDR2 ANQGSEA. V lost 5 bases, J lost 2 bases, and 10 bases lay in between. The CDR3 runs to 12 residues. The CDR3 loop is CSVLGNTYEQYF. The CDR3 DNA reads as TGCAGCGTTTTAGGAAACACCTACGAGCAGTACTTC.

The CDR3 loop is CASSQDHAFNQPQHF. The CDR3 coding sequence is TGCGCCAGCAGCCAAGATCATGCGTTCAATCAGCCCCAGCATTTT. The chain recombines TRBV4-1 with TRBJ1-5; no clear D. Germline loops: CDR1 MGHRA, CDR2 YSYEKL. The ends were cut back, 0 bases at V and 3 bases at J, with 9 bases in the middle. The CDR3 runs to 15 residues.

The rearrangement joins TRBV11-1 to TRBJ1-1, with D unresolved. Germline V gene data show CDR1 as SGHAT and CDR2 as FQDESV (reference sequence). This CDR3 region has 13 residues. Trimming shortened V by 6 bases and J by 1 base, and 9 bases separated the two germline ends. This CDR3 is CASSQEKNTEAFF. The CDR3 DNA reads as TGTGCCAGCAGTCAGGAAAAGAACACTGAAGCTTTCTTT.

The chain carries TRBV19 and TRBJ1-4, with 9 bases aligning to TRBD1. Germline CDR1 is LNHDA and CDR2 is SQIVND (reference sequence). J lost 5 bases, V lost 4 bases, and 5 bases had no gene match. This CDR3 has 15 amino acids. The CDR3 DNA follows: TGTGCCAGTAGTACTAACAGGGGGCCGAATGAAAAACTGTTTTTT. This codes for CASSTNRGPNEKLFF. Using reference TRBV19 and TRBJ1-4 for the parts outside the CDR3, the full variable domain is DGGITQSPKYLFRKEGQNVTLSCEQNLNHDAMYWYRQDPGQGLRLIYYSQIVNDFQKGDIAEGYSVSREKKESFPLTVTSAQKNPTAFYLCASSTNRGPNEKLFFGSGTQLSVL.